A single sample is the source of the 11 T cell receptor beta chains below, sequenced in a study of cytomegalovirus exposure and HLA in healthy donors. TCRdb keeps only in-frame clones here, not all; method: immunoSEQ multiplex PCR. The data contain under 400,000 clones, approximately 90% of them singletons. Sequencing input: PBMCs. The receptor source for this set is a woman younger than 35 in good health and CMV-seronegative.

The chain links TRBV9 to TRBJ1-1; D not resolved. This CDR3 comprises 15 residues. Trimming removed 0 bases from V and 1 base from J, with 10 bases in between. Germline V gene data show CDR1 as SGDLS and CDR2 as YYNGEE. The CDR3 nucleotides read TGTGCCAGCAGCGTAGGCCCCGACTGGAACACTGAAGCTTTCTTT. Its protein is CASSVGPDWNTEAFF.

This chain connects TRBV28 to TRBJ1-3; TRBD1 might be the D (6 bases). This CDR3 is 16 amino acids long. Deletions cut 6 bases from V and 0 bases from J, with 15 bases between. Germline V gene sequence: CDR1 MDHEN, CDR2 SYDVKM. In DNA form, the CDR3 reads TGTGCCAGCAGGCAAGGGGGGGTCAACTCTGGAAACACCATATATTTT. Translated: CASRQGGVNSGNTIYF.

J is TRBJ2-5 and V is TRBV4-1; 9 positions match TRBD2. The CDR3 is made up of 15 amino acids. The V segment lost 3 bases and the J segment 2 bases; nucleotides outside the gene matches: 4. Germline assignment: CDR1 MGHRA and CDR2 YSYEKL. The CDR3 DNA follows: TGCGCCAGCAGCCAGCTAGCGGGGCGGCAAGAGACCCAGTACTTC. Translation: CASSQLAGRQETQYF.

This chain connects TRBV6-5 to TRBJ1-2, with 8 bases identical to TRBD1. CDR3 length: 15 amino acids. Germline CDR1 reads MNHEY; CDR2 reads SVGAGI. With V trimmed by 0 bases and J by 7 bases, 7 bases remained unmatched. For the CDR3, the DNA is TGTGCCAGCAGTTACTCGGACAGGGTAGTTGGTGGCTACACCTTC. This encodes CASSYSDRVVGGYTF.

The rearrangement joins TRBV5-4 to TRBJ2-7, with 11 bases fitting TRBD1. Trimming took 5 bases from V and 7 from J; bases not matched to a gene: 2. Germline-derived CDR1 and CDR2 are SGHNT and YYREEE (reference sequence). CDR3 length equals 12 residues. The CDR3 loop is CASRGTGGEQYF. The CDR3 DNA sequence: TGTGCCAGCAGGGGGACAGGGGGAGAGCAGTACTTC.

The rearrangement uses TRBV11-2 and TRBJ1-1; D unresolved. The germline V and J ends were trimmed by 2 bases and 2 bases, with 9 bases remaining between them. The CDR3 extends over 14 amino acids. The V gene's germline CDR1 is SGHAT and CDR2 FQNNGV. The CDR3 nucleotides are TGTGCCAGCAGCTTATTTGGTACAAACACTGAAGCTTTCTTT. Translated, it gives CASSLFGTNTEAFF.

As to this clone: This CDR3 is also generated by other DNA sequences in the sample. This chain uses TRBV6-5 with TRBJ1-1; D gene unclear. CDR3 length: 11 amino acids. Germline loops: CDR1 MNHEY, CDR2 SVGAGI. Trimming removed 4 bases at V and 5 bases at J, with 5 bases between. CDR3: CASSSRTEAFF. CDR3 sequence (DNA): TGTGCCAGCAGTTCACGGACTGAAGCTTTCTTT.

The chain couples TRBV4-1 to TRBJ2-2; 9 bases line up with TRBD2. The J segment lost 1 base and the V segment lost 5 bases, leaving 5 bases of the junction unmatched. Germline values: CDR1 MGHRA, CDR2 YSYEKL. The CDR3 is made up of 16 amino acids. The CDR3 reads CASSVSTSGNTGELFF. CDR3 nucleotides: TGCGCCAGCAGCGTTTCGACTAGCGGGAACACCGGGGAGCTGTTTTTT.

The CDR3 DNA follows: TGTGCCAGCAGCCAAGAACTTAGCGTCGTCGATGAGCAGTTCTTC. It is translated as CASSQELSVVDEQFF. The rearrangement uses TRBV14 and TRBJ2-1; perhaps TRBD2 as D (5 bases). The CDR3 totals 15 residues. Germline V lookup: CDR1 SGHDN, CDR2 FVKESK. Trimming took off 0 bases at V and 8 bases at J, with 14 bases between the two ends.

V and J are TRBV27 and TRBJ2-3; a possible D gene is TRBD2 (7 bases). Trimming took 3 bases from V and 3 from J, leaving 13 bases between them. The CDR3 runs to 15 residues. Germline CDR1 MNHEY, CDR2 SMNVEV (reference sequence). The CDR3 region has the DNA TGTGCCAGCAGTTTTGGGGGGGCGAAGACAGATACGCAGTATTTT. It is translated as CASSFGGAKTDTQYF.

The chain has TRBV7-2 and TRBJ1-5, with 7 bases identical to TRBD1. The J segment lost 5 bases and the V segment lost 2 bases, leaving 6 bases of the junction unmatched. From germline, CDR1 is SGHTA and CDR2 FQGNSA. This CDR3 is built from 15 residues. The CDR3 is CASSLRQGPYQPQHF. The CDR3 DNA sequence: TGTGCCAGCAGCTTAAGACAGGGACCCTATCAGCCCCAGCATTTT.